This T cell receptor beta chain was profiled in a study of OX40 agonist ivuxolimab in advanced cancers. Whole-study findings and limits: Both blood CD4+ and CD8+ T cells showed clonal growth by week 6 at 0.1 to 3.0 mg/kg. CD8+ T cells averaged more expanded clones than CD4+.

Assay: immunoSEQ multiplex PCR; the TCRdb copy retains only in-frame clones and omits some. The profile shows about 110,000 clones, 80% to 95% of them singletons. With regard to this clone: No antigen is known for it.

The germline CDR1 and CDR2 sequences are SGDLS and YYNGEE. This CDR3 has 12 amino acids. V was shortened by 0 bases and J by 12 bases, with 10 bases between the two germline ends. Drawing of blood for sampling happened at baseline, at cycle 4 day 1, and at cycle 7 day 1. The rearrangement uses TRBV9 and TRBJ2-1; no definite D call. Sample: CD4+ or CD8+ T cells sorted from blood, taken in a trial of the OX40 agonist ivuxolimab. This TCR was recovered from an adult with an advanced solid tumor such as melanoma, head and neck, liver or kidney cancer. CDR3: CASSVDSDPQFF. The CDR3 nucleotides read TGTGCCAGCAGCGTAGACTCAGATCCGCAGTTCTTC.